One and the same sample provided the 25 T cell receptor beta chains below, sequenced in a study of T cell clonality in common variable immunodeficiency. Some clones are missing from TCRdb's copy, which holds only in-frame ones; the method was immunoSEQ multiplex PCR. This sample has some 40,000 clones and no singletons, with around 0.7% in the ten largest. The sample was peripheral blood mononuclear cells. The receptor source for this set is a person between 18 and 70 years old in good health.

Many counts were recorded for this clone. With the read ending 3 residues before the CDR3 end, the germline J gene is used to fill in that end. The rearrangement uses TRBV5-1 and TRBJ1-1, with TRBD1 matching over 7 bases. Germline loops: CDR1 SGHRS, CDR2 YFSETQ. This CDR3 contains 15 residues. The V and J ends lost 5 bases and 0 bases, in that order; junction bases with no gene match: 7. The sequenced part of the CDR3 DNA is TGCGCCAGCAGGGCGGGACAGAACCTGAACACTGAA. Residues: CASRAGQNLNTE. The complete CDR3 reads CASRAGQNLNTEAFF.

This clone was seen ten or more times. The CDR3 goes on 3 residues after the read ends, and that part is filled in from the germline J gene. The chain couples TRBV12-3 or TRBV12-4 to TRBJ2-2; 7 nucleotides line up with TRBD1. The CDR3 has 16 amino acids. J was trimmed by 0 bases and V by 6 bases; bases with no gene match: 7. The CDR3 protein is CASSSGQAANTGELFF. The CDR3 DNA, read in part, is TGTGCCAGCAGCTCAGGACAGGCCGCGAACACCGGGGAG.

This clone showed up many times. The CDR3 is cut off 3 residues early in the read; its end comes from the germline J gene. The rearrangement uses TRBV5-1 and TRBJ2-3; TRBD1 is a possible D gene (6 bases). Between the trimmed V and J ends, which lost 2 bases and 2 bases, there was a span of 15 bases. The CDR3 consists of 16 residues. Germline-derived CDR1 and CDR2 are SGHRS and YFSETQ. Partial CDR3 DNA: TGCGCCAGCAGCTTTTCTGGACAGTCGATCACAGATACG. Its translation is CASSFSGQSITDT. Given in full, the CDR3 is CASSFSGQSITDTQYF.

This clone occurred many times. The DNA ends 3 residues before the CDR3 does, and the rest of the CDR3 is filled in from the germline J gene. The chain joins TRBV10-3 to TRBJ1-5, with D unresolved. In germline, CDR1 is ENHRY, CDR2 SYGVKD. V was clipped by 8 bases and J by 1 base, with 15 bases between them. This CDR3 spans 15 amino acids. The sequenced CDR3 bases are TGTGCCATCTCCTCCGCGGGAGGAAGCAATCAGCCC. Translating it yields CAISSAGGSNQP. The complete CDR3 sequence is CAISSAGGSNQPQHF.

This clone was recorded many times. The CDR3 is cut off 3 residues early in the read; its end comes from the germline J gene. V is TRBV4-1 and J is TRBJ2-5, with 9 positions matching TRBD1. This CDR3 has 14 residues. Germline values: CDR1 MGHRA, CDR2 YSYEKL. J was trimmed by 5 bases and V by 4 bases; bases with no gene match: 5. The CDR3 reads CASSPDRGWETQYF. CDR3 DNA, as far as it was read: TGCGCCAGCAGCCCGGACAGGGGTTGGGAGACC.

This clone was counted ten times or more. The CDR3 is cut off 3 residues early in the read; its end comes from the germline J gene. The chain recombines TRBV12-3 or TRBV12-4 with TRBJ1-3; perhaps TRBD1 as D (5 bases). Trimming left V 4 bases short and J 4 bases short, with 14 bases between. This CDR3 is 15 amino acids long. This CDR3 is CASSSVATGGNTIYF. The DNA read from the CDR3 is TGTGCCAGCAGTTCGGTCGCAACAGGCGGAAACACC.

The sample holds many counts of this clone. The read gets to within 3 residues of the CDR3 end, and the germline J gene fills in the rest. V gene TRBV6-4 combines with J gene TRBJ2-3; no firm D call. Trimming shortened V by 0 bases and J by 4 bases, and 8 bases separated the two germline ends. CDR1 is MRHNA, CDR2 SNTAGT, per germline. CDR3 size: 14 residues. CDR3 sequence: CASSDSGFSDTQYF. The CDR3 DNA, read in part, is TGTGCCAGCAGTGACTCAGGGTTTTCAGATACG.

This clone was seen at least ten times. The read ends 3 residues before the CDR3 terminus; that terminus is restored from the germline J gene. V usage is TRBV5-1 and J usage is TRBJ1-1; no firm D call. The CDR3 has 14 amino acids. Looked up from germline, CDR1 is SGHRS and CDR2 is YFSETQ. The germline V and J ends were trimmed by 4 bases and 1 base, with 11 bases remaining between them. The CDR3 loop is CASSPGRGNTEAFF. The sequenced CDR3 bases are TGCGCCAGCAGCCCCGGACGGGGGAACACTGAA.

This clone was recorded at least ten times. The missing CDR3 end, 3 residues past where the read stops, is filled in from the germline J gene. The chain is built from TRBV28 and TRBJ1-1; a weak D match, TRBD1 (6 bases). In germline, CDR1 is MDHEN, CDR2 SYDVKM. The CDR3 is 13 residues long. V was clipped by 6 bases and J by 7 bases, with 15 bases between them. The CDR3 spells CASSKGGAFEAFF. CDR3 bases read: TGTGCCAGCAGCAAAGGGGGGGCCTTTGAA.

This clone was seen many times. The read falls 3 residues short of the CDR3 end, and the missing part is taken from the germline J gene. The genes are TRBV19 and TRBJ1-2, with D unclear. The CDR3 has 14 residues. V dropped 6 bases and J dropped 6 bases, with 17 bases sitting between them. The V gene's germline CDR1 is LNHDA and CDR2 SQIVND (reference sequence). The covered CDR3 bases are TGTGCCAGTAGCAGGACTCACCCCAAGGATGGC. Protein sequence: CASSRTHPKDG. The CDR3, in full, reads CASSRTHPKDGYTF. The whole variable domain, filled in from reference TRBV19 and TRBJ1-2, reads DGGITQSPKYLFRKEGQNVTLSCEQNLNHDAMYWYRQDPGQGLRLIYYSQIVNDFQKGDIAEGYSVSREKKESFPLTVTSAQKNPTAFYLCASSRTHPKDGYTFGSGTRLTVV.

The table lists this clone with many counts. The CDR3 end falls 3 residues outside the read, so it is completed with the germline J gene. The J gene is TRBJ1-3, the V gene TRBV2; TRBD1 aligns across 9 bases. This CDR3 region has 17 residues. V dropped 6 bases and J dropped 2; count of bases not matched to a gene: 11. The germline V gene encodes CDR1 SNHLY and CDR2 FYNNEI. This CDR3 is CASRGIQGAITGNTIYF. The DNA read from the CDR3 is TGTGCCAGCAGGGGAATACAGGGGGCAATAACTGGAAACACC.

This clone was observed many times. The read terminates 3 residues before the CDR3 end, so the remaining end is supplied by the germline J gene. The chain carries TRBV24-1 and TRBJ2-1; D unclear. V was pared by 1 base and J by 4 bases, with 4 bases between. Germline CDR1 and CDR2: KGHDR and SFDVKD. The CDR3 covers 13 residues. The part of the CDR3 DNA that was read is TGTGCCACCAGTGATTTCAGTTACAATGAG. It encodes CATSDFSYNE. The whole CDR3 is CATSDFSYNEQFF.

This clone appeared many times. The read comes to an end 3 residues before the CDR3 does, leaving the germline J gene to fill in the end. The chain uses TRBV2 and TRBJ1-1, with TRBD1 as a possible D gene (5 bases). CDR1 and CDR2 from the germline V gene are SNHLY and FYNNEI. The ends were cut back, 7 bases at V and 1 base at J, with 10 bases in the middle. CDR3 length: 13 residues. The CDR3 DNA, read in part, is TGTGCCAGCAACCCGACAGCGAACACTGAA. Amino acid sequence: CASNPTANTE. In full, the CDR3 is CASNPTANTEAFF.

The table lists this clone with many counts. The CDR3 end is not reached by the read, which stops 3 residues before it; the germline J gene fills it in. The rearrangement links TRBV7-8 to TRBJ2-5, with 12 bases fitting TRBD2. This CDR3 has 16 amino acids. Trimming cost V 6 bases and J 4 bases; bases outside gene matches: 9. Germline V gene data show CDR1 as SGHVS and CDR2 as FQNEAQ. The sequenced CDR3 bases are TGTGCCAGCAGTCCAGCGACTAGCGGGAGCGTAGAGACC. Translating it yields CASSPATSGSVET. The CDR3 in its entirety is CASSPATSGSVETQYF.

This clone was detected ten times or more. The CDR3 bases that were read are TGCGCCAGCAGCATTAAGGGACAGGGGACTGAA. It codes for CASSIKGQGTE. The full CDR3 is CASSIKGQGTEAFF. This rearrangement joins TRBV5-1 to TRBJ1-1; 10 bases line up with TRBD1. The read ends 3 residues early relative to the CDR3; the germline J gene fills the gap. The CDR3 is 14 residues long. V shed 4 bases, J shed 5 bases, and the junction held 5 bases outside the gene matches. Germline V lookup: CDR1 SGHRS, CDR2 YFSETQ.

This clone was counted many times. Read sequence stops 3 residues before the CDR3 end, and the germline J gene provides the missing end. V gene TRBV6-2 or TRBV6-3 combines with J gene TRBJ2-4, with D tentatively TRBD1 (6 bases). V gave up 0 bases and J gave up 7 bases, with 13 bases separating them. CDR3 length equals 15 residues. Germline V gives CDR1 MNHEY, CDR2 SVGEGT. CDR3 in amino acids: CASSYSTGRGNIQYF. The part of the CDR3 DNA that was read is TGTGCCAGCAGTTACTCCACTGGCAGGGGTAACATT.

With respect to this clone: The CDR3 goes on 3 residues after the read ends, and that part is filled in from the germline J gene. This chain uses TRBV19 with TRBJ2-3, with 12 bases aligning to TRBD2. Trimming took 3 bases from V and 3 from J; bases not matched to a gene: 4. Germline V gene data show CDR1 as LNHDA and CDR2 as SQIVND (reference sequence). The CDR3 extends over 16 amino acids. CDR3 in amino acids: CASSIGLAGGTDTQYF. The sequenced CDR3 bases are TGTGCCAGTAGTATCGGGCTAGCGGGGGGGACAGATACG.

On this clone: The CDR3 end lies 3 residues beyond the end of the read and is filled in from the germline J gene. V usage is TRBV30 and J usage is TRBJ1-2, with D perhaps TRBD1 (6 bases). The CDR3 spans 12 residues. Germline CDR1 reads GTSNPN; CDR2 reads SVGIG (reference sequence). CDR3 DNA (partial): TGTGCCTGGAGTCCTCAGGGGATCGAC. Amino acids: CAWSPQGID. The full CDR3 protein is CAWSPQGIDYTF. Full variable domain (missing parts from reference TRBV30 and TRBJ1-2): SQTIHQWPATLVQPVGSPLSLECTVEGTSNPNLYWYRQAAGRGLQLLFYSVGIGQISSEVPQNLSASRPQDRQFILSSKKLLLSDSGFYLCAWSPQGIDYTFGSGTRLTVV.

This clone was observed at least ten times. Relative to the germline gene, one junction end is altered; a read error may explain this. The read gets to within 3 residues of the CDR3 end, and the germline J gene fills in the rest. The chain recombines TRBV7-7 with TRBJ2-1; 10 bases map to TRBD2. In germline, CDR1 is SSHAT, CDR2 FNYEAQ (reference sequence). This CDR3 has 14 residues. The DNA read from the CDR3 is TGTGCTAGCAGCTTCAGCGGGAGGGAGGATGAG. Translating gives CASSFSGREDE. The entire CDR3 is CASSFSGREDEQFF.

This clone was counted at least ten times. Read sequence stops 3 residues before the CDR3 end, and the germline J gene provides the missing end. The rearrangement uses TRBV5-6 and TRBJ2-7; D gene uncertain. The CDR3 covers 15 residues. Germline V gene data show CDR1 as SGHDT and CDR2 as YYEEEE. With 1 base removed from V and 0 bases from J, the gap between germline ends came to 11 bases. The CDR3 bases that were read are TGTGCCAGCAGCTTGTTTGGCGGTCTCTCCTACGAG. Translating it yields CASSLFGGLSYE. The full CDR3 protein reads CASSLFGGLSYEQYF.

In this sample, this clone turned up many times. Incomplete CDR3 DNA: TGTGCCAGTAGTATACAAACAGGGATCACTGAA. This sequence encodes CASSIQTGITE. The whole CDR3 region reads CASSIQTGITEAFF. This rearrangement joins TRBV19 to TRBJ1-1; tentative D call: TRBD1 (6 bases). The CDR3 goes on 3 residues after the read ends, and that part is filled in from the germline J gene. Trimming left V 2 bases short and J 4 bases short, with 11 bases between. CDR1 and CDR2 (germline): LNHDA, SQIVND (reference sequence). This CDR3 has 14 amino acids. The variable domain in full, completed from reference TRBV19 and TRBJ1-1, reads DGGITQSPKYLFRKEGQNVTLSCEQNLNHDAMYWYRQDPGQGLRLIYYSQIVNDFQKGDIAEGYSVSREKKESFPLTVTSAQKNPTAFYLCASSIQTGITEAFFGQGTRLTVV.

This clone was seen repeatedly, ten times or more. The CDR3 is CASGLYIAGTSTDTQYF. CDR3 DNA, as far as it was read: TGTGCTAGTGGTTTGTATATAGCGGGGACTAGCACAGATACG. The rearrangement links TRBV12-5 to TRBJ2-3; 8 bases match TRBD2. The observed sequence ends 3 residues before the CDR3 terminus, with the missing tail filled in from the germline J gene. Germline V gene lookup returns CDR1 LGHNT and CDR2 FRNRAP. The CDR3 covers 17 residues. The ends lost 2 bases at V and 0 bases at J; junction bases unmatched: 7.

On this clone itself: The missing CDR3 end, 3 residues past where the read stops, is filled in from the germline J gene. The chain carries TRBV7-6 and TRBJ1-2; weak D call: TRBD1 (5 bases). Germline V gene sequence: CDR1 SGHVS, CDR2 FNYEAQ. V lost 5 bases, J lost 4 bases, and 26 bases lay in between. This CDR3 region has 18 residues. The part of the CDR3 DNA that was read is TGTGCCAGCAGCCCGAGGGGAGGTGGCCCCTACTATAGCTATGGC. Amino acids: CASSPRGGGPYYSYG. The whole CDR3 region reads CASSPRGGGPYYSYGYTF. Looking up the rest from reference TRBV7-6 and TRBJ1-2 gives the full variable domain: GAGVSQSPRYKVTKRGQDVALRCDPISGHVSLYWYRQALGQGPEFLTYFNYEAQQDKSGLPNDRFSAERPEGSISTLTIQRTEQRDSAMYRCASSPRGGGPYYSYGYTFGSGTRLTVV.

This clone was seen at least ten times. The CDR3 is cut off 3 residues early in the read; its end comes from the germline J gene. J is TRBJ1-1 and V is TRBV18, with D possibly being TRBD1 (5 bases). The CDR3 has 16 residues. Germline CDR1 reads KGHSH; CDR2 reads LQKENI. Trimming cost V 2 bases and J 0 bases, with 13 bases left between them. The CDR3 DNA, read in part, is TGTGCCAGCTCACCATTTCAGGGTCTCATGAACACTGAA. Amino acids: CASSPFQGLMNTE. The full CDR3 protein is CASSPFQGLMNTEAFF.

This clone was detected many times. The read gets to within 3 residues of the CDR3 end, and the germline J gene fills in the rest. The chain uses TRBV10-3 and TRBJ2-2; possible D gene TRBD2, 6 bases. Germline V gene data show CDR1 as ENHRY and CDR2 as SYGVKD. V was pared by 10 bases and J by 7 bases, with 16 bases between. CDR3 size: 13 residues. Partial CDR3 DNA: TGTGCCACGGGCGGGGAGGAAGGCGGGGAG. It is translated as CATGGEEGGE. The complete CDR3 sequence is CATGGEEGGELFF.